The 22 T cell receptor beta chains reported below all come from one sample, sequenced in a study of T-cell reconstitution after alpha-beta-depleted transplantation in children. Preparing the TCRbeta library involved the use of unique molecular identifiers. Each CDR3 protein gets one entry after TCRdb re-called the PCR reads with MiXCR. The table shows about 540,000 distinct CDR3 sequences, with roughly 18% occurring only once. The source material was PBMCs from the stem cell graft donor, sampled from the stem cell graft. All receptors come from a human donor who donated a stem cell graft to a child with acute lymphoblastic leukemia.

This clonotype has a handful of counts. J is TRBJ1-4 and V is TRBV7-2; D call uncertain. V gave up 1 base and J gave up 8 bases, with 14 bases separating them. Germline V gives CDR1 SGHTA, CDR2 FQGNSA. CDR3 size: 15 residues. The CDR3 reads CASSLGGQREEKLFF. Written as DNA, the CDR3 is TGTGCCAGCAGCTTAGGAGGGCAGAGGGAAGAAAAACTGTTTTTT.

V and J are TRBV2 and TRBJ2-3; unclear D gene. V shed 1 base and J shed 4 bases, with 15 bases lying between them. The CDR3 spans 16 residues. Germline CDR1 is SNHLY and CDR2 is FYNNEI. The CDR3 loop reads CASSEVYLESADTQYF. CDR3 nucleotide sequence: TGTGCCAGCAGTGAAGTCTATCTAGAAAGCGCAGATACGCAGTATTTT.

The chain combines TRBV20-1 with TRBJ2-3; unclear D gene. The CDR3 is 11 amino acids. V gave up 6 bases and J gave up 4 bases, with 8 bases separating them. In germline, CDR1 is DFQATT, CDR2 SNEGSKA (reference sequence). The CDR3 protein is CSATPPDTQYF. In DNA form, the CDR3 reads TGCAGTGCCACCCCCCCAGATACGCAGTATTTT.

V is TRBV5-1 and J is TRBJ2-7, with 7 bases aligning to TRBD1. J gave up 2 bases and V 6 bases, and 5 bases lay outside the gene matches. The CDR3 sequence is 13 residues long. Germline lookup yields CDR1 SGHRS and CDR2 YFSETQ. This CDR3 is CASKSDRAYEQYF. DNA of the CDR3: TGCGCCAGCAAGTCTGACAGGGCCTACGAGCAGTACTTC.

The gene calls are TRBV4-1 and TRBJ1-3; a weak D match, TRBD1 (5 bases). In germline, CDR1 is MGHRA, CDR2 YSYEKL. V was shortened by 5 bases and J by 9 bases, with 14 bases between the two germline ends. CDR3 size: 13 residues. The CDR3 nucleotides are TGCGCCAGCAGCGGACCCATGGGGCTCACCATATATTTT. This sequence encodes CASSGPMGLTIYF.

This clonotype was counted at least ten times. The chain carries TRBV5-1 and TRBJ2-4; a possible D gene is TRBD2 (6 bases). The CDR3 covers 15 residues. CDR1 and CDR2 (germline): SGHRS, YFSETQ. Trimming cost V 0 bases and J 0 bases, with 7 bases left between them. The chain's CDR3 is CASSLGDLAKNIQYF. CDR3 coding DNA: TGCGCCAGCAGCTTGGGGGACTTAGCCAAAAACATTCAGTACTTC.

This clonotype appeared a few times. The junction differs from germline at one of its ends, possibly a read error. The chain couples TRBV20-1 to TRBJ2-7, with D possibly TRBD2 on 6 matching bases. The CDR3 extends over 15 amino acids. Germline CDR1 is DFQATT and CDR2 is SNEGSKA (reference sequence). The CDR3 sequence: CSATPGAGSSYEQYF. The CDR3 DNA reads TGCAGTGCTACCCCCGGTGCGGGGAGCTCCTATGAGCAGTACTTC.

V and J are TRBV6-1 and TRBJ2-5; D unclear. Per the germline V gene, CDR1 is MNHNS and CDR2 is SASEGT. V was shortened by 6 bases and J by 5 bases, with 19 bases between the two germline ends. The CDR3 has 15 amino acids. This chain's CDR3 is CASSQRLGWSETQYF. The CDR3 DNA is TGTGCCAGCAGCCAAAGACTCGGGTGGTCGGAGACCCAGTACTTC.

The rearrangement uses TRBV11-1 and TRBJ2-1; TRBD2 aligns across 10 bases. The CDR3 is made up of 18 amino acids. Trimming took 0 bases from V and 5 from J; bases not matched to a gene: 10. CDR1 SGHAT and CDR2 FQDESV come from the germline V gene (reference sequence). CDR3 sequence reads: CASSLAAASGSRDNEQFF. CDR3 DNA: TGTGCCAGCAGCTTAGCGGCGGCTAGCGGGAGTCGGGACAATGAGCAGTTCTTC.

The V and J genes are TRBV5-1 and TRBJ2-1, with 13 bases aligning to TRBD2. Germline CDR1 is SGHRS and CDR2 is YFSETQ. Trimming at V came to 2 bases and at J to 8 bases, leaving 4 bases not matched to a gene. CDR3 size: 15 residues. Here the CDR3 reads CASSLLAGGWDEQFF. CDR3 sequence (DNA): TGCGCCAGCAGCTTACTAGCGGGAGGGTGGGATGAGCAGTTCTTC.

The chain joins TRBV6-5 to TRBJ2-1; 9 bases align to TRBD1. The CDR3 loop spans 15 amino acids. The V gene end was trimmed by 2 bases and the J gene end by 4 bases; junction bases not matched to a gene: 3. The germline CDR1 and CDR2 sequences are MNHEY and SVGAGI. CDR3 nucleotide sequence: TGTGCCAGCAGTTACGACAGGGGGGGGTACAATGAGCAGTTCTTC. Amino acids: CASSYDRGGYNEQFF.

This clonotype was counted a few times. The rearrangement joins TRBV3-1 to TRBJ1-2; D gene unclear. The CDR3 contains 17 residues. V lost 0 bases and J 8 bases, leaving 22 bases between the germline ends. In germline, CDR1 is LGHDT, CDR2 YNNKEL (reference sequence). DNA of the CDR3: TGTGCCAGCAGCCAAGAAAGGTTGCTCCTCTGGGGAAGGGGCTACACCTTC. Residues: CASSQERLLLWGRGYTF.

The gene calls are TRBV27 and TRBJ2-1; D is unresolved. Germline values: CDR1 MNHEY, CDR2 SMNVEV (reference sequence). The CDR3 sequence is 16 residues long. Between the trimmed V and J ends, which lost 8 bases and 0 bases, there was a span of 17 bases. The CDR3 is CASWQISPSSYNEQFF. Here the CDR3 DNA reads TGTGCCAGCTGGCAGATTTCCCCGTCCTCCTACAATGAGCAGTTCTTC.

The genes are TRBV7-9 and TRBJ1-2, with a possible D match to TRBD1 (5 bases). Germline values: CDR1 SEHNR, CDR2 FQNEAQ (reference sequence). This CDR3 comprises 13 residues. V was cut by 4 bases and J by 1 base, with 7 bases left in between. The CDR3 protein is CASSSGINYGYTF. The CDR3 nucleotides read TGTGCCAGCAGCTCAGGGATTAACTATGGCTACACCTTC.

CDR3 residues: CASSERAGSLYEQYF. The CDR3 coding sequence is TGTGCCAGCAGTGAGCGGGCAGGGTCCCTCTACGAGCAGTACTTC. The chain combines TRBV2 with TRBJ2-7; D possibly uses TRBD1 or TRBD2 (5 bases each). Trimming pared 3 bases from V and 3 bases from J, leaving 15 bases between. The CDR3 length is 15 residues. CDR1 and CDR2 (germline): SNHLY, FYNNEI.

This clonotype occurred a few times. V gene TRBV5-1 combines with J gene TRBJ1-2; D unclear. Deletions cut 1 base from V and 1 base from J, with 14 bases between. CDR3 size: 16 residues. CDR1 SGHRS and CDR2 YFSETQ come from the germline V gene. In DNA, the CDR3 is TGCGCCAGCAGCTTGCCCCTCCAAGAAAATAACTATGGCTACACCTTC. Translating gives CASSLPLQENNYGYTF.

This clonotype was observed a few times. This chain joins TRBV7-6 and TRBJ2-3; TRBD2 might be the D (5 bases). The germline V gene has CDR1 SGHVS and CDR2 FNYEAQ. V was shortened by 3 bases and J by 0 bases, with 7 bases between the two germline ends. CDR3 size: 14 residues. CDR3 region: CASSFVASTDTQYF. CDR3 sequence (DNA): TGTGCCAGCAGCTTTGTAGCGAGCACAGATACGCAGTATTTT.

The chain employs TRBV20-1 and TRBJ2-7, with a weak D call TRBD2 (6 bases). This CDR3 is 17 amino acids long. The germline V gene encodes CDR1 DFQATT and CDR2 SNEGSKA (reference sequence). Deletions cut 0 bases from V and 0 bases from J, with 18 bases between. The CDR3, as DNA: TGCAGTGCTAGAGATAGCGGCAGCGGGTTCTTCTCCTACGAGCAGTACTTC. Protein product: CSARDSGSGFFSYEQYF.

This rearrangement joins TRBV20-1 to TRBJ1-2; the match to TRBD1 covers 8 bases. Germline loops: CDR1 DFQATT, CDR2 SNEGSKA (reference sequence). This CDR3 is built from 14 residues. V lost 6 bases, J lost 4 bases, and 10 bases stayed unmatched. The CDR3 spells CSAIHRGAFYGYTF. In nucleotides, the CDR3 is TGCAGTGCCATCCACAGGGGGGCTTTCTATGGCTACACCTTC.

This clonotype has just a few counts. V usage is TRBV9 and J usage is TRBJ2-6; D could derive from TRBD1 or TRBD2 (5 bases each). The V gene lost 3 bases and the J gene lost 0 bases, with 16 bases spanning the gap. This CDR3 has 18 residues. From germline, CDR1 is SGDLS and CDR2 YYNGEE. The CDR3, as DNA: TGTGCCAGCAGCGCGACCGGGACGGTGAGCTCTGGGGCCAACGTCCTGACTTTC. Residues: CASSATGTVSSGANVLTF.

This CDR3 is CATSGQRGGYTF. The CDR3 DNA reads as TGTGCCACCAGTGGACAGCGAGGGGGCTACACCTTC. The chain uses TRBV24-1 and TRBJ1-2; a possible D gene is TRBD1 (5 bases). V lost 5 bases and J lost 8, with 11 bases in between. Germline CDR1 KGHDR, CDR2 SFDVKD. This CDR3 contains 12 residues.

A few counts support this clonotype. The V gene is TRBV29-1, the J gene TRBJ2-2; 9 bases are shared with TRBD1. CDR1 and CDR2 from the germline V gene are SQVTM and ANQGSEA. V was clipped by 3 bases and J by 8 bases; unmatched bases: 4. The CDR3 extends over 13 amino acids. CDR3 coding DNA: TGCAGCGTTGAGGACAGGGGTCCAGGGGAGCTGTTTTTT. Its protein product is CSVEDRGPGELFF.